The 27 T cell receptor beta chains in this list originate from one sample, sequenced in a study of cytomegalovirus exposure and HLA in healthy donors (dated by TCRdb to 2016 to 2017). The library came from the immunoSEQ multiplex PCR assay. For the multiplex PCR, a mixture combining 60 forward primers for TCR Vbeta segments and 13 reverse primers for TCR Jbeta segments was used. The table was pulled from immuneACCESS by TCRdb, which kept in-frame rearrangements only. Such tables lose some clones; where checked, under half of the loss comes from unresolved V genes, and the rest has no known cause. The sample profile shows 150,000 or so clones; around 75% of them were found once. The ten largest clones add up to around 3.1% of the sample. Input material: PBMCs. All receptors derive from a male donor in good health and CMV-seronegative.

V and J are TRBV5-1 and TRBJ1-5; a possible D gene is TRBD1 (5 bases). This CDR3 has 16 residues. Germline-derived CDR1 and CDR2 are SGHRS and YFSETQ. V was trimmed by 2 bases and J by 0 bases, leaving 12 bases between them. The CDR3 loop reads CASSLGGVGSNQPQHF. For the CDR3, the DNA is TGCGCCAGCAGCTTAGGAGGGGTCGGTAGCAATCAGCCCCAGCATTTT.

This clone was observed a few times. The CDR3 sequence is CASRGGSTDTQYF. DNA of the CDR3: TGTGCCAGCCGGGGGGGGTCGACAGATACGCAGTATTTT. V and J are TRBV6-6 and TRBJ2-3; 8 bases match TRBD2. The V gene's germline CDR1 is MNHNY and CDR2 SVGAGI (reference sequence). With 8 bases clipped from V and 3 bases from J, the junction kept 4 bases outside the gene matches. This CDR3 is 13 amino acids long.

The V and J genes are TRBV7-6 and TRBJ2-7; TRBD1 matches at 9 bases. CDR1 and CDR2 (germline): SGHVS, FNYEAQ. The CDR3 length is 14 residues. V lost 5 bases and J lost 2; bases outside the gene matches: 4. Written as DNA, the CDR3 is TGTGCCAGCAGCGAAGGACAGGGGACCTACGAGCAGTACTTC. Encoded protein: CASSEGQGTYEQYF.

The V gene is TRBV7-2, the J gene TRBJ1-4; D is possibly TRBD1 (5 bases). Trimming shortened V by 2 bases and J by 8 bases, and 15 bases separated the two germline ends. The CDR3 totals 15 residues. Per the germline V gene, CDR1 is SGHTA and CDR2 is FQGNSA. The CDR3: CASSLTGTGEEKLFF. The CDR3 region has the DNA TGTGCCAGCAGCTTAACTGGGACTGGCGAAGAAAAACTGTTTTTT.

This chain uses TRBV5-5 with TRBJ2-7, with TRBD1 matching 12 bases. Losses at the gene ends were 1 base for V and 7 bases for J; bases not matched to a gene: 9. The CDR3 runs to 16 residues. Germline-derived CDR1 and CDR2 are SGHKS and YYEKEE (reference sequence). CDR3 protein: CASSLQPGQGAREQYF. CDR3 bases: TGTGCCAGCAGCTTGCAACCGGGACAGGGGGCAAGGGAGCAGTACTTC.

About this clone itself: Other DNA sequences in this sample translate to the same CDR3. The chain employs TRBV27 and TRBJ2-7; 9 positions agree with TRBD1. The CDR3 is 14 amino acids. The germline V gene encodes CDR1 MNHEY and CDR2 SMNVEV (reference sequence). J was trimmed by 7 bases and V by 3 bases; bases with no gene match: 7. The CDR3 DNA reads TGTGCCAGCAGTTTGGGGACAGGGTTGGAGGAGCAGTACTTC. As protein: CASSLGTGLEEQYF.

This clone was seen once. This chain links TRBV9 with TRBJ1-2, with D unresolved. The CDR3 runs to 12 residues. The germline V gene has CDR1 SGDLS and CDR2 YYNGEE. Trimming cost V 3 bases and J 8 bases, with 11 bases left between them. CDR3 amino acids: CASSAQAGGYTF. In DNA, the CDR3 is TGTGCCAGCAGCGCTCAGGCGGGAGGCTACACCTTC.

The chain combines TRBV4-1 with TRBJ2-1; 10 bases match TRBD2. The CDR3 is 14 amino acids. The V segment lost 3 bases and the J segment 7 bases; nucleotides outside the gene matches: 3. Germline CDR1 is MGHRA and CDR2 is YSYEKL. This CDR3 reads CASSHLTSGNEQFF. Written as DNA, the CDR3 is TGCGCCAGCAGCCACTTGACTAGCGGGAATGAGCAGTTCTTC.

The gene calls are TRBV18 and TRBJ2-2; D ambiguous. This CDR3 is 14 amino acids long. CDR1 is KGHSH and CDR2 is LQKENI in the germline V gene. V was pared by 3 bases and J by 1 base, with 6 bases between. CDR3 loop: CASSPRLNTGELFF. In DNA form, the CDR3 reads TGTGCCAGCTCACCCAGACTGAACACCGGGGAGCTGTTTTTT.

This clone has just a few counts. The rearrangement uses TRBV7-2 and TRBJ2-3; D is ambiguous. The CDR3 extends over 15 amino acids. Looked up from germline, CDR1 is SGHTA and CDR2 is FQGNSA. Trimming cost V 1 base and J 8 bases, with 16 bases left between them. CDR3 protein: CASSLGRITFGTQYF. The DNA for the CDR3 is TGTGCCAGCAGCTTAGGCAGGATCACGTTCGGTACGCAGTATTTT.

This clone was observed a handful of times. The V and J genes are TRBV30 and TRBJ1-2, with a tentative D call TRBD1 (5 bases). The germline V and J ends were trimmed by 0 bases and 10 bases, with 9 bases remaining between them. This CDR3 region has 11 residues. Per germline, CDR1 GTSNPN and CDR2 SVGIG (reference sequence). This CDR3 is CAWSVDRAYTF. The CDR3 nucleotides read TGTGCCTGGAGTGTTGACAGAGCCTACACCTTC.

The chain carries TRBV30 and TRBJ1-2; 9 positions agree with TRBD1. V shed 3 bases and J 5 bases; nucleotides not matched to a gene: 4. The germline CDR1 and CDR2 sequences are GTSNPN and SVGIG (reference sequence). CDR3 size: 13 residues. CDR3 in amino acids: CAWRGTGKYGYTF. For the CDR3, the DNA is TGTGCCTGGAGGGGGACAGGGAAGTATGGCTACACCTTC.

The rearrangement uses TRBV5-1 and TRBJ2-2, with D tentatively TRBD2 (6 bases). Trimming took off 2 bases at V and 5 bases at J, with 10 bases between the two ends. Germline assignment: CDR1 SGHRS and CDR2 YFSETQ. The CDR3 is 14 residues long. The CDR3 is CASSFSGGTGELFF. CDR3 bases: TGCGCCAGCAGCTTTAGCGGTGGGACCGGGGAGCTGTTTTTT.

The chain joins TRBV25-1 to TRBJ2-1; 7 bases match TRBD2. The germline gives CDR1 MGHDK, CDR2 SYGVNS. CDR3 length equals 16 residues. V shed 0 bases, J shed 3 bases, and the junction held 5 bases outside the gene matches. This chain's CDR3 is CASSEYSERDYNEQFF. The CDR3 region has the DNA TGTGCCAGCAGTGAATATAGCGAGCGGGACTACAATGAGCAGTTCTTC.

As to this clone: At one of its ends the junction is not consistent with the germline gene, which may arise from a read error. This chain connects TRBV5-8 to TRBJ1-1; D is ambiguous. The CDR3 extends over 13 amino acids. Germline V CDR1 and CDR2: SGHTS, YDEGEE. The CDR3 DNA sequence: TGTGCCAGCAGCTTGTTGGTATACCCGAACGGGGACTTT. Residues: CASSLLVYPNGDF. Variable domain in full (rest from reference TRBV5-8 and TRBJ1-1): EAGVTQSPTHLIKTRGQQATLRCSPISGHTSVYWYQQALGLGLQFLLWYDEGEERNRGNFPPRFSGRQFPNYSSELNVNALELEDSALYLCASSLLVYPNGDFGQGTRLTVV.

This clone was counted only a few times. The chain couples TRBV7-9 to TRBJ2-1, with 7 nucleotides matching TRBD1. Looked up from germline, CDR1 is SEHNR and CDR2 is FQNEAQ (reference sequence). Unmatched junction bases numbered 9, after V lost 6 bases and J lost 4 bases. The CDR3 has 15 residues. The CDR3 coding sequence is TGTGCCAGCAGGCCAGGACAGGACCCTTACAATGAGCAGTTCTTC. Residues: CASRPGQDPYNEQFF. The whole variable domain, filled in from reference TRBV7-9 and TRBJ2-1, reads DTGVSQNPRHKITKRGQNVTFRCDPISEHNRLYWYRQTLGQGPEFLTYFQNEAQLEKSRLLSDRFSAERPKGSFSTLEIQRTEQGDSAMYLCASRPGQDPYNEQFFGPGTRLTVL.

Note on this clone: Germline is not matched at one junction end, which may reflect a read error. Other DNA sequences in the same sample also yield this CDR3. V and J are TRBV5-1 and TRBJ1-1; 11 bases line up with TRBD1. The germline CDR1 and CDR2 sequences are SGHRS and YFSETQ. The CDR3 totals 17 residues. CDR3 DNA sequence: TGCGCCAGCAGCTTCGGACAGGGGGCCGTCGGGAACACTGAGGCTTTCTTT. As protein: CASSFGQGAVGNTEAFF.

V and J are TRBV6-6 and TRBJ1-5; possibly TRBD1 for D (6 bases). Deletions cut 2 bases from V and 6 bases from J, with 14 bases between. The CDR3 totals 15 residues. Germline CDR1 MNHNY, CDR2 SVGAGI (reference sequence). DNA of the CDR3: TGTGCCAGCAGTTACCGGCAGGGGCAGGGTCAGCCCCAGCATTTT. It translates to CASSYRQGQGQPQHF.

This clone was found a few times. The chain has TRBV12-5 and TRBJ1-1; D might be TRBD1 (5 bases). Germline CDR1 reads LGHNT; CDR2 reads FRNRAP. The CDR3 extends over 12 amino acids. V gave up 1 base and J gave up 6 bases, with 6 bases separating them. In nucleotides, the CDR3 is TGTGCTAGTGGTTTGGGGGGCGCTGAAGCTTTCTTT. Translated, it gives CASGLGGAEAFF.

The chain couples TRBV7-9 to TRBJ2-1, with 11 nucleotides matching TRBD2. Germline CDR1 reads SEHNR; CDR2 reads FQNEAQ (reference sequence). With V trimmed by 4 bases and J by 6 bases, 5 bases remained unmatched. CDR3 length equals 15 residues. Here the CDR3 DNA reads TGTGCCAGCAGCTCCGGGACTAGCGGTCGCAATGAGCAGTTCTTC. It encodes CASSSGTSGRNEQFF.

Note on this clone: The germline gene is not matched at one end of the junction; a read error may be the cause. This chain connects TRBV28 to TRBJ1-5; 8 bases map to TRBD1. In germline, CDR1 is MDHEN, CDR2 SYDVKM. There are 15 residues in the CDR3. CDR3 region: CASSGGQVSDQPQHF. CDR3 DNA: TGTGCCAGCAGTGGGGGACAGGTTAGCGATCAGCCCCAGCATTTT.

The rearrangement uses TRBV9 and TRBJ2-3; TRBD1 agrees at 9 bases. Trimming at V came to 4 bases and at J to 0 bases, leaving 15 bases not matched to a gene. This CDR3 spans 19 amino acids. From germline, CDR1 is SGDLS and CDR2 YYNGEE. CDR3 coding DNA: TGTGCCAGCAGCACACCTTCTTCCCGGGACAGGGTCAGCACAGATACGCAGTATTTT. It encodes CASSTPSSRDRVSTDTQYF.

The rearrangement uses TRBV19 and TRBJ1-2; the match to TRBD1 covers 8 bases. This CDR3 region has 17 residues. Per the germline V gene, CDR1 is LNHDA and CDR2 is SQIVND (reference sequence). V lost 7 bases and J lost 0; bases outside the gene matches: 13. As DNA, the CDR3 is TGTGCCAGTACTTCTCGAGGACAGGGAATCTCTAACTATGGCTACACCTTC. Its protein is CASTSRGQGISNYGYTF.

The genes are TRBV4-3 and TRBJ2-7; TRBD1 aligns across 7 bases. Per the germline V gene, CDR1 is LGHNA and CDR2 is YSLEER. Unmatched junction bases numbered 2, after V lost 0 bases and J lost 0 bases. The length of the CDR3 is 15 residues. The chain's CDR3 is CASSQEQGSSYEQYF. The CDR3 bases are TGCGCCAGCAGCCAAGAACAGGGGAGCTCCTACGAGCAGTACTTC.

This clone occurred a few times. The chain combines TRBV7-2 with TRBJ2-1, with 8 bases matching TRBD2. With V trimmed by 0 bases and J by 5 bases, 6 bases remained unmatched. The CDR3 runs 16 residues. From germline, CDR1 is SGHTA and CDR2 FQGNSA. This chain's CDR3 is CASSLAAGRAHNEQFF. In DNA, the CDR3 is TGTGCCAGCAGCTTAGCCGCCGGGAGGGCCCACAATGAGCAGTTCTTC.

The chain has TRBV28 and TRBJ1-2, with D possibly being TRBD1 (6 bases). The CDR3 covers 13 residues. The germline V gene has CDR1 MDHEN and CDR2 SYDVKM. Deletions cut 5 bases from V and 4 bases from J, with 11 bases between. CDR3 nucleotide sequence: TGTGCCAGCAGTCCGACAGGAATCTATGGCTACACCTTC. Encoded protein: CASSPTGIYGYTF.

The CDR3 region is CASSSVQGTGPQYF. CDR3 sequence (DNA): TGCGCCAGCAGCTCCGTACAGGGTACCGGTCCGCAGTACTTC. The chain is built from TRBV5-1 and TRBJ2-7, with D maybe TRBD1 (6 bases). This CDR3 is built from 14 residues. V gave up 3 bases and J gave up 9 bases, with 19 bases separating them. The germline V gene has CDR1 SGHRS and CDR2 YFSETQ.